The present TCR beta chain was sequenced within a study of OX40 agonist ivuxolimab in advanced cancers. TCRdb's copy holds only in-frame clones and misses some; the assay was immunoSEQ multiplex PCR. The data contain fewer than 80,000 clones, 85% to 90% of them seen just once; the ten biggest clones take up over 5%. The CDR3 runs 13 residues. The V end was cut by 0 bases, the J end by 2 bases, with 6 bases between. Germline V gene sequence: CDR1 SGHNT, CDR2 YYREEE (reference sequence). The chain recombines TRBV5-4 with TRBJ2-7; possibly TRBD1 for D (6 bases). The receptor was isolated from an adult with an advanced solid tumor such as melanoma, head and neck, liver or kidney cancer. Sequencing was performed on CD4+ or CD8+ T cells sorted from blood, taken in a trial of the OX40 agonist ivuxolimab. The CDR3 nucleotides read TGTGCCAGCAGCTTGGACAGGGCCTACGAGCAGTACTTC. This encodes CASSLDRAYEQYF.